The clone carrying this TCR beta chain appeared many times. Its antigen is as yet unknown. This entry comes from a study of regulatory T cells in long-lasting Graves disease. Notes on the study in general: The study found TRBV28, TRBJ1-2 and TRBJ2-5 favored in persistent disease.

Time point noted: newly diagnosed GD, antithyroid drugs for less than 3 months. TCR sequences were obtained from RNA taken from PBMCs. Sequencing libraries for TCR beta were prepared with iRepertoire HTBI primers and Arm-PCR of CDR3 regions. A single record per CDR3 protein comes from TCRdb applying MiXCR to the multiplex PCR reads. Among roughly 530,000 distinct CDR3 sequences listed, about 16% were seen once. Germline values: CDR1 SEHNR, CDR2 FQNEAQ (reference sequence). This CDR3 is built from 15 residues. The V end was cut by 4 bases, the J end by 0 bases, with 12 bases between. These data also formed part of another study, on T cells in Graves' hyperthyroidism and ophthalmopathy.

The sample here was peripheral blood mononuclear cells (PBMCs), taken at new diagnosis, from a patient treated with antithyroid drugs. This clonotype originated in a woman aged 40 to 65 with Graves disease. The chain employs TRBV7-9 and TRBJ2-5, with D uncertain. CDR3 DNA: TGTGCCAGCAGCTCCCTTGATGTGTACCAAGAGACCCAGTACTTC. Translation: CASSSLDVYQETQYF.